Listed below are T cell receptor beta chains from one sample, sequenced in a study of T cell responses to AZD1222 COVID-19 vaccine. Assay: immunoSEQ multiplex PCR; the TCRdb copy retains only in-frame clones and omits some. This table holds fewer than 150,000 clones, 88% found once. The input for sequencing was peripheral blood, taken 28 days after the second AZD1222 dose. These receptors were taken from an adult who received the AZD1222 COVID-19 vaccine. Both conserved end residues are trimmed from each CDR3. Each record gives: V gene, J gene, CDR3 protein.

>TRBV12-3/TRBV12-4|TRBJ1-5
ASSLSDQPQH
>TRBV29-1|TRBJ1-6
SVGTAINSPLH
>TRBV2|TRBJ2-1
ASSFRYGGYEQF
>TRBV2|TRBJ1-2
ASSGAGLGYGYT
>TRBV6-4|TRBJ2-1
ASSRDGFGYEQF
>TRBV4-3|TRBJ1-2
ASSQDGGGRANYGYT
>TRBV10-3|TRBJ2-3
AIGNLAGGRGAQY
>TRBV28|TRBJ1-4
ATVGRGAIGSKLF
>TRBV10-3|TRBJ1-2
AIVGGTGGHNGYT
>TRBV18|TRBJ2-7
ASSPGPGGGEQY
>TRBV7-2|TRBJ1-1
ASSLEPPGGGWFEAF
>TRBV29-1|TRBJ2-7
SVHRDYEQY
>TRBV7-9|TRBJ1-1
ASSLREESAEAF
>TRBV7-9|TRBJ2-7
ASSFGQGIGEQY
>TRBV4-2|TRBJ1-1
ASSQDQHSSNTEAF
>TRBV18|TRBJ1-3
ASSPPGQRINTIY
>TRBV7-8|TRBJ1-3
ASSLGTGYPGNTIY
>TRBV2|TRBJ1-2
ASSPDGNYGYT
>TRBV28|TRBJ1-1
ASSFVGAGEAF
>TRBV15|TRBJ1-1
ATSSGGMNTEAF